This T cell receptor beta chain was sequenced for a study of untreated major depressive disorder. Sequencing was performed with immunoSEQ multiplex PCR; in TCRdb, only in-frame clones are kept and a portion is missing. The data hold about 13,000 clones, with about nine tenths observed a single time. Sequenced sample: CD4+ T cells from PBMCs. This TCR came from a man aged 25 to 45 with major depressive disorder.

The chain's CDR3 is CASRSSVRGVVGEQYF. As DNA, the CDR3 is TGTGCCAGCAGATCTTCGGTGAGGGGCGTGGTTGGCGAGCAGTACTTC. This chain connects TRBV25-1 to TRBJ2-7, with D tentatively TRBD1 or TRBD2 (5 bases each). The CDR3 length is 16 residues. Trimming removed 6 bases at V and 6 bases at J, with 24 bases between. Germline V CDR1 and CDR2: MGHDK, SYGVNS.